Below, 8 T cell receptor beta chains from the same sample are listed, as sequenced in a study of cytomegalovirus exposure and HLA in healthy donors (dated by TCRdb to 2017 to 2019). Libraries were constructed by the immunoSEQ multiplex PCR assay. For the multiplex PCR, a mixture combining 60 forward primers for TCR Vbeta segments and 13 reverse primers for TCR Jbeta segments was used. The table comes from immuneACCESS by way of TCRdb, which keeps in-frame sequences with V and J called. Part of the clones is missing from these tables; in studies checked, under half for an unresolved V gene and the rest for unknown reasons. Recorded for this sample are roughly 180,000 clones; approximately 84% of them occurred a single time. Just over 4.5% of the sample is taken by the ten largest. Sequenced: PBMCs. These receptors all come from a woman between 50 and 59 years old in good health and CMV-seropositive.

V and J are TRBV19 and TRBJ1-4; D may be TRBD1 (5 bases). The germline V gene encodes CDR1 LNHDA and CDR2 SQIVND (reference sequence). CDR3 length: 15 amino acids. Trimming took 5 bases from V and 0 from J, leaving 10 bases between them. In DNA, the CDR3 is TGTGCCAGTAGTGTACAGGCTGCAACTAATGAAAAACTGTTTTTT. Residues: CASSVQAATNEKLFF.

The chain has TRBV5-1 and TRBJ2-5; TRBD2 matches 9 bases. The CDR3 length is 16 residues. V shed 0 bases and J 2 bases; nucleotides not matched to a gene: 5. Germline V CDR1 and CDR2: SGHRS, YFSETQ. The CDR3 DNA reads as TGCGCCAGCAGCTTGGATCTTAGCGGGAGTCAAGAGACCCAGTACTTC. Translated, it gives CASSLDLSGSQETQYF.

The chain links TRBV5-4 to TRBJ1-2, with D perhaps TRBD1 (5 bases). The CDR3 is 13 residues long. V was pared by 1 base and J by 8 bases, with 12 bases between. CDR1 and CDR2 from the germline V gene are SGHNT and YYREEE (reference sequence). The CDR3 sequence: CASSLLGARGYTF. CDR3 sequence (DNA): TGTGCCAGCAGCTTGCTTGGGGCGCGGGGCTACACCTTC. The full variable domain, rest sourced from reference TRBV5-4 and TRBJ1-2, is ETGVTQSPTHLIKTRGQQVTLRCSSQSGHNTVSWYQQALGQGPQFIFQYYREEENGRGNFPPRFSGLQFPNYSSELNVNALELDDSALYLCASSLLGARGYTFGSGTRLTVV.

The chain employs TRBV28 and TRBJ1-1; D is perhaps TRBD1 (5 bases). The CDR3 length is 14 residues. V lost 5 bases, J lost 5 bases, and 15 bases lay in between. The germline V gene has CDR1 MDHEN and CDR2 SYDVKM. The CDR3 DNA reads TGTGCCAGCAGTCCCCCAGTGGGGGGAACTGAAGCTTTCTTT. Amino acids: CASSPPVGGTEAFF.

This sequence joins TRBV10-3 and TRBJ2-7; D ambiguous. The CDR3 sequence is 12 residues long. Germline CDR1 is ENHRY and CDR2 is SYGVKD. Trimming removed 4 bases at V and 6 bases at J, with 10 bases between. CDR3 in amino acids: CAISVGSREQYF. CDR3 in DNA: TGTGCCATCAGTGTGGGCTCCCGCGAGCAGTACTTC.

This chain joins TRBV25-1 and TRBJ1-1, with TRBD1 as a possible D gene (6 bases). CDR3 length equals 14 residues. Trimming shortened V by 1 base and J by 4 bases, and 10 bases separated the two germline ends. Germline values: CDR1 MGHDK, CDR2 SYGVNS. The CDR3 reads CASSESGALTEAFF. The DNA for the CDR3 is TGTGCCAGCAGTGAATCAGGGGCGCTCACTGAAGCTTTCTTT.

The chain employs TRBV29-1 and TRBJ1-1, with D perhaps TRBD1 (5 bases). Germline CDR1 reads SQVTM; CDR2 reads ANQGSEA. Trimming shortened V by 7 bases and J by 9 bases, and 18 bases separated the two germline ends. There are 12 residues in the CDR3. The CDR3 loop is CSASPGDRQAFF. The CDR3 bases are TGCAGCGCCAGCCCCGGTGACAGACAAGCTTTCTTT.

This clone appeared once. This chain joins TRBV28 and TRBJ2-2, with TRBD1 matching 10 bases. The CDR3 is 16 amino acids. Germline CDR1 reads MDHEN; CDR2 reads SYDVKM. V shed 4 bases, J shed 0 bases, and the junction held 2 bases outside the gene matches. CDR3 in amino acids: CASSSGQGANTGELFF. The CDR3 region has the DNA TGTGCCAGCAGTTCCGGACAGGGGGCGAACACCGGGGAGCTGTTTTTT.